The 28 T cell receptor beta chains below come from one sample, sequenced in a study of blood T cells in healthy people across ages. Primed by a sample-barcoded 5' primer and a J-beta primer mix, a second PCR proceeded for about 6 to 11 cycles. TCRdb ran MiXCR on the 5' RACE reads and lists one entry per CDR3 protein. The sample comprises under 2 million distinct CDR3 sequences, around 36% of which are singletons, and approximately 10% rests with the top ten. Source material: blood. These receptors were taken from a woman in her twenties or thirties in good health.

This clonotype was counted between two and nine times. This chain joins TRBV12-3 or TRBV12-4 and TRBJ2-5; 8 bases agree with TRBD1. V lost 5 bases, J lost 4 bases, and 6 bases stayed unmatched. The CDR3 is 14 residues long. The CDR3: CASSGTGIRETQYF. The CDR3 DNA is TGTGCCAGCAGTGGGACAGGCATACGAGAGACCCAGTACTTC.

V usage is TRBV4-1 and J usage is TRBJ1-5; D uncertain. Germline V gene sequence: CDR1 MGHRA, CDR2 YSYEKL. Trimming took off 2 bases at V and 1 base at J, with 9 bases between the two ends. The CDR3 runs 15 residues. The CDR3 DNA follows: TGCGCCAGCAGCCAACGCAGCCTCAGCAATCAGCCCCAGCATTTT. The encoded protein is CASSQRSLSNQPQHF.

The rearrangement uses TRBV10-3 and TRBJ2-3; D remains unclear. Per the germline V gene, CDR1 is ENHRY and CDR2 is SYGVKD. The CDR3 extends over 11 amino acids. Trimming shortened V by 3 bases and J by 5 bases, and 3 bases separated the two germline ends. This CDR3 reads CAISEKDTQYF. The DNA for the CDR3 is TGTGCCATCAGTGAAAAAGATACGCAGTATTTT.

In regard to this clonotype: Sequence at one end of the junction differs from germline and may be a read error. The genes are TRBV7-8 and TRBJ2-1; TRBD2 agrees at 8 bases. Looked up from germline, CDR1 is SGHVS and CDR2 is FQNEAQ. There are 19 residues in the CDR3. CDR3 sequence: CASSPIFSKRGSSYNVQFF. The CDR3 DNA reads TGTGCCAGCAGCCCCATCTTTTCCAAGCGGGGGAGCTCCTACAATGTGCAGTTCTTC.

This clonotype has only a few counts. V and J are TRBV5-1 and TRBJ2-5, with D tentatively TRBD1 (6 bases). CDR3 length: 13 amino acids. Germline V lookup: CDR1 SGHRS, CDR2 YFSETQ. V was pared by 6 bases and J by 8 bases, with 17 bases between. The CDR3 spells CASTGQELQTQYF. CDR3 coding DNA: TGCGCCAGCACGGGACAAGAACTCCAAACCCAGTACTTC. Together with reference TRBV5-1 and TRBJ2-5, the CDR3 gives the full variable domain: KAGVTQTPRYLIKTRGQQVTLSCSPISGHRSVSWYQQTPGQGLQFLFEYFSETQRNKGNFPGRFSGRQFSNSRSEMNVSTLELGDSALYLCASTGQELQTQYFGPGTRLLVL.

V usage is TRBV7-2 and J usage is TRBJ2-7; D may match TRBD1 or TRBD2 (5 bases each). The CDR3 has 15 residues. The ends were cut back, 5 bases at V and 6 bases at J, with 20 bases in the middle. Germline V gives CDR1 SGHTA, CDR2 FQGNSA. CDR3 sequence reads: CASSTSYGTGSEQYF. In nucleotides, the CDR3 is TGTGCCAGCAGCACGTCCTACGGGACCGGGTCCGAGCAGTACTTC.

The chain is built from TRBV7-8 and TRBJ2-1, with TRBD2 matching over 16 bases. CDR3 length equals 17 residues. Looked up from germline, CDR1 is SGHVS and CDR2 is FQNEAQ. V gave up 3 bases and J gave up 2 bases; unmatched junction bases: 1. CDR3 nucleotides: TGTGCCAGCAGCTTCGGGACTAGCGGGGGGGCCTACAATGAGCAGTTCTTC. Its translation is CASSFGTSGGAYNEQFF.

The rearrangement uses TRBV12-3 or TRBV12-4 and TRBJ1-2; D gene ambiguous. Deletions cut 4 bases from V and 12 bases from J, with 12 bases between. CDR3 length equals 11 residues. CDR3 DNA: TGTGCCAGCAGTTCTGGAATGGAGAACACCTTC. Amino acid sequence: CASSSGMENTF.

A single count supports this clonotype. The V and J genes are TRBV19 and TRBJ1-1; tentatively, D is TRBD1 (6 bases). V shed 6 bases and J shed 1 base, with 12 bases lying between them. In germline, CDR1 is LNHDA, CDR2 SQIVND (reference sequence). This CDR3 region has 14 residues. The CDR3 reads CASRRDTRNTEAFF. The CDR3 nucleotides read TGTGCCAGTAGACGGGACACCAGGAACACTGAAGCTTTCTTT.

V and J are TRBV2 and TRBJ2-1; perhaps TRBD1 as D (5 bases). The germline V and J ends were trimmed by 8 bases and 4 bases, with 12 bases remaining between them. CDR3 length: 13 amino acids. Germline CDR1 SNHLY, CDR2 FYNNEI. CDR3 in DNA: TGTGCCAGCTGCCCGACAGATTACAATGAGCAGTTCTTC. Protein: CASCPTDYNEQFF.

This clonotype was picked up a small number of times. The J gene is TRBJ2-5, the V gene TRBV18, with TRBD1 matching over 9 bases. CDR3 length equals 15 residues. Germline values: CDR1 KGHSH, CDR2 LQKENI. The junction had 8 bases not matched to a gene; V was cut back by 6 bases and J by 3 bases. The CDR3 coding sequence is TGTGCCAGCTCCCCAAGGACAGGGGCGAAAGAGACCCAGTACTTC. It encodes CASSPRTGAKETQYF.

The table lists this clonotype with a count of one. The rearrangement joins TRBV12-3 or TRBV12-4 to TRBJ2-1; D tentatively reads TRBD1 or TRBD2 (5 bases each). Trimming left V 4 bases short and J 10 bases short, with 17 bases between. This CDR3 is built from 14 residues. CDR3 sequence reads: CASSSVGEGYEQFF. The CDR3 DNA follows: TGTGCCAGCAGTTCAGTGGGGGAAGGCTACGAGCAGTTCTTC.

The chain carries TRBV18 and TRBJ2-5; D uncertain. Germline CDR1 reads KGHSH; CDR2 reads LQKENI. Trimming shortened V by 3 bases and J by 2 bases, and 16 bases separated the two germline ends. CDR3 length: 16 amino acids. CDR3 protein: CASSPKLILWQETQYF. CDR3 DNA sequence: TGTGCCAGCTCACCGAAGCTTATCCTTTGGCAAGAGACCCAGTACTTC.

This clonotype occurred a few times. The chain employs TRBV20-1 and TRBJ1-5; D uncertain. Trimming pared 1 base from V and 1 base from J, leaving 8 bases between. CDR1 is DFQATT and CDR2 is SNEGSKA in the germline V gene (reference sequence). The CDR3 has 14 residues. In nucleotides, the CDR3 is TGCAGTGCTAGAGCAGAAGGGAGCAATCAGCCCCAGCATTTT. It translates to CSARAEGSNQPQHF.

As regards this clonotype: Being one base from a much bigger clone, this may be a read error. The chain recombines TRBV29-1 with TRBJ2-5; the match to TRBD1 covers 8 bases. The CDR3 loop spans 14 amino acids. Trimming cost V 6 bases and J 5 bases; bases outside gene matches: 11. Germline-derived CDR1 and CDR2 are SQVTM and ANQGSEA. The CDR3 loop reads CSVGTRTGRETQYF. The CDR3 nucleotides read TGCAGCGTGGGTACGAGGACAGGGAGGGAGACCCAGTACTTC. Together with reference TRBV29-1 and TRBJ2-5, the CDR3 gives the full variable domain: SAVISQKPSRDICQRGTSLTIQCQVDSQVTMMFWYRQQPGQSLTLIATANQGSEATYESGFVIDKFPISRPNLTFSTLTVSNMSPEDSSIYLCSVGTRTGRETQYFGPGTRLLVL.

J is TRBJ2-2 and V is TRBV30; the match to TRBD2 covers 7 bases. CDR1 and CDR2 (germline): GTSNPN, SVGIG (reference sequence). The V and J ends lost 0 bases and 2 bases, in that order; junction bases with no gene match: 6. The CDR3 has 16 amino acids. CDR3 loop: CAWSVLGLFNTGELFF. The DNA for the CDR3 is TGTGCCTGGAGTGTACTGGGACTATTCAACACCGGGGAGCTGTTTTTT. Based on the CDR3 plus reference TRBV30 and TRBJ2-2, the full variable domain is SQTIHQWPATLVQPVGSPLSLECTVEGTSNPNLYWYRQAAGRGLQLLFYSVGIGQISSEVPQNLSASRPQDRQFILSSKKLLLSDSGFYLCAWSVLGLFNTGELFFGEGSRLTVL.

This clonotype was observed a few times. The J gene is TRBJ2-3, the V gene TRBV20-1; 10 bases match TRBD2. V shed 5 bases and J 2 bases; nucleotides not matched to a gene: 7. The CDR3 runs 15 residues. The germline gives CDR1 DFQATT, CDR2 SNEGSKA (reference sequence). This CDR3 reads CSASVSGGITDTQYF. Written as DNA, the CDR3 is TGCAGTGCTTCCGTTAGCGGGGGGATCACAGATACGCAGTATTTT.

There are many counts of this clonotype. The rearrangement links TRBV4-1 to TRBJ2-7; 12 bases match TRBD2. J lost 0 bases, V lost 4 bases, and 4 bases had no gene match. The CDR3 contains 16 residues. Germline CDR1 MGHRA, CDR2 YSYEKL. The CDR3 coding sequence is TGCGCCAGCAGCCCTGGACTAGCGGGGAACTCCTACGAGCAGTACTTC. This codes for CASSPGLAGNSYEQYF.

The V gene is TRBV3-1, the J gene TRBJ2-7, with D perhaps TRBD2 (5 bases). Germline V CDR1 and CDR2: LGHDT, YNNKEL (reference sequence). V lost 6 bases to trimming and J lost 4 bases, with 16 bases between them. CDR3 length: 14 residues. For the CDR3, the DNA is TGTGCCAGCAGTCCTGGACGTTCGGGATACGAGCAGTACTTC. Translation: CASSPGRSGYEQYF.

CDR3 region: CAWSVDGGPLDGYTF. In nucleotides, the CDR3 is TGTGCCTGGAGTGTAGATGGCGGGCCACTGGATGGCTACACCTTC. The gene calls are TRBV30 and TRBJ1-2; D remains unclear. The V gene's germline CDR1 is GTSNPN and CDR2 SVGIG (reference sequence). V was pared by 0 bases and J by 6 bases, with 17 bases between. The CDR3 consists of 15 residues.

As concerns this clonotype: Germline is not matched at one junction end, which may reflect a read error. This rearrangement joins TRBV6-6 to TRBJ1-4; 9 bases line up with TRBD1. Germline V CDR1 and CDR2: MNHNY, SVGAGI (reference sequence). This CDR3 region has 14 residues. The CDR3 coding sequence is TGTGTCAGCCGGGACAGGGTCGGGTACGAAAAACTGTTTTTT. It specifies CVSRDRVGYEKLFF.

This clonotype was seen at least ten times. The chain carries TRBV6-6 and TRBJ2-3, with D uncertain. The CDR3 covers 14 residues. V was clipped by 5 bases and J by 1 base, with 10 bases between them. Germline V gene data show CDR1 as MNHNY and CDR2 as SVGAGI (reference sequence). The CDR3 sequence: CASSPVSGTDTQYF. The CDR3 nucleotides are TGTGCCAGCAGTCCCGTTTCGGGCACAGATACGCAGTATTTT.

The V gene is TRBV19, the J gene TRBJ2-7; 8 bases map to TRBD2. The CDR3 runs to 15 residues. Germline V gene data show CDR1 as LNHDA and CDR2 as SQIVND (reference sequence). The ends lost 1 base at V and 6 bases at J; junction bases unmatched: 8. In DNA form, the CDR3 reads TGTGCCAGTAGTATAGTCCCAAGCGGGAGAGTCGAGCAGTACTTC. It translates to CASSIVPSGRVEQYF.

The chain combines TRBV28 with TRBJ2-7, with TRBD2 matching 7 bases. TRBJ2-5 explains the end of the DNA better; the J call may be wrong. The CDR3 loop spans 13 amino acids. CDR1 MDHEN and CDR2 SYDVKM come from the germline V gene. CDR3 DNA sequence: TGTGCCAGCGGAAGGGAGGGAAGAGAGACCCAGTACTTC. Its translation is CASGREGRETQYF.

The rearrangement joins TRBV7-9 to TRBJ2-5, with 10 bases fitting TRBD1. V lost 4 bases, J lost 6 bases, and 8 bases stayed unmatched. The CDR3 runs 15 residues. Germline V lookup: CDR1 SEHNR, CDR2 FQNEAQ (reference sequence). This CDR3 is CASSSGQGGIKTQYF. The CDR3 nucleotides read TGTGCCAGCAGCTCAGGACAGGGGGGCATCAAGACCCAGTACTTC.

This rearrangement joins TRBV20-1 to TRBJ2-3; TRBD2 agrees at 11 bases. CDR1 is DFQATT and CDR2 is SNEGSKA in the germline V gene (reference sequence). J lost 6 bases, V lost 0 bases, and 2 bases had no gene match. The CDR3 is 14 amino acids. The CDR3 region is CSARDVAGGDTQYF. The CDR3 DNA is TGCAGTGCTAGAGATGTAGCGGGGGGGGATACGCAGTATTTT.

The chain recombines TRBV9 with TRBJ2-3, with no clear D. This CDR3 spans 13 amino acids. CDR1 is SGDLS, CDR2 YYNGEE, per germline. V gave up 0 bases and J gave up 6 bases, with 8 bases separating them. CDR3 in amino acids: CASSVALFDTQYF. DNA of the CDR3: TGTGCCAGCAGCGTAGCCCTATTCGATACGCAGTATTTT.

In its sample, this clonotype was seen many times. This chain uses TRBV4-1 with TRBJ2-1; 11 nucleotides line up with TRBD2. The germline gives CDR1 MGHRA, CDR2 YSYEKL. This CDR3 spans 15 amino acids. V shed 0 bases and J 10 bases; nucleotides not matched to a gene: 5. Here the CDR3 DNA reads TGCGCCAGCAGCCAAGACGGGGCTAGCGGGGGGGAGCAGTTCTTC. It is translated as CASSQDGASGGEQFF.